These T cell receptor beta chains were read from a single sample in a study of T-cell reconstitution after alpha-beta-depleted transplantation in children. TCRdb independently ran MiXCR on the PCR reads; one entry per CDR3 protein. Of fewer than 85,000 distinct CDR3 sequences detected, 11% to 15% appear once; the ten largest clones hold about 25%. Specimen: PBMCs, mostly from graft donor cells, collected 180 days after TCRalphabeta/CD19-depleted stem cell transplant. These receptors all come from a male patient aged 2 to 9 who had a stem cell transplant for acute lymphoblastic leukemia, so the T cells may come from the graft donor. CDR3s include the opening cysteine and the closing phenylalanine or tryptophan. The D gene is left open where the match is weak. Clone sizes are given selectively: once, few, many, or a class where the clone is expanded.

D gene	V gene	J gene	clone size	CDR3 protein	CDR3 DNA
NA	TRBV7-9	TRBJ2-3	few	CASGKGRDTQYF	TGTGCCAGCGGAAAGGGCAGGGATACGCAGTATTTT
NA	TRBV12-3/TRBV12-4	TRBJ2-1	many	CASREGGRGGIF	TGTGCCAGCAGAGAGGGCGGAAGGGGAGGAATCTTC
NA	TRBV7-2	TRBJ2-1	NA	CASSLVGGYNEQFF	TGTGCCAGCAGCTTAGTGGGGGGCTACAATGAGCAGTTCTTC
TRBD1	TRBV6-1	TRBJ2-7	few	CAILDRGQYEQYF	TGTGCCATCTTGGACAGGGGGCAGTACGAGCAGTACTTC
NA	TRBV10-3	TRBJ1-2	NA	CAISDPGHGYTF	TGTGCCATCAGTGACCCGGGCCATGGCTACACCTTC
NA	TRBV10-3	TRBJ2-7	NA	CAISFPTLLGAYEQYF	TGTGCCATCAGCTTCCCGACTCTCTTAGGTGCCTACGAGCAGTACTTC
NA	TRBV4-1	TRBJ2-5	NA	CASSRDQGGRQETQYF	TGCGCCAGCAGCCGAGACCAGGGGGGGCGACAAGAGACCCAGTACTTC
NA	TRBV6-5	TRBJ2-3	few	CASSYIEGTDTQYF	TGTGCCAGCAGTTATATCGAAGGCACAGATACGCAGTATTTT
NA	TRBV6-2/TRBV6-3	TRBJ1-2	NA	CASKADSGGYTF	TGTGCCAGCAAGGCAGATTCTGGTGGCTACACCTTC
NA	TRBV10-3	TRBJ1-5	many	CAISERVAGPQHF	TGTGCCATCAGTGAGAGAGTGGCCGGGCCCCAGCATTTT
NA	TRBV11-2	TRBJ2-7	few	CASSFRPQPGRSSYEQYF	TGTGCCAGCAGCTTTAGGCCCCAACCGGGACGATCCTCCTACGAGCAGTACTTC
TRBD1	TRBV3-1	TRBJ2-7	NA	CASSHRQGPYEQYF	TGTGCCAGCAGCCATAGACAGGGGCCCTACGAGCAGTACTTC
NA	TRBV7-2	TRBJ1-1	NA	CASSRGLLNTEAFF	TGTGCCAGCAGCAGGGGACTGTTGAACACTGAAGCTTTCTTT
NA	TRBV5-1	TRBJ2-7	NA	CASSLPQGNYEQYF	TGCGCCAGCAGCTTGCCTCAGGGAAACTACGAGCAGTACTTC
NA	TRBV9	TRBJ1-3	few	CASSRSSGNTIYF	TGTGCCAGCAGCAGGAGCTCTGGAAACACCATATATTTT
NA	TRBV27	TRBJ2-4	few	CASSSGALAKNIQYF	TGTGCCAGCAGTTCGGGGGCTCTAGCCAAAAACATTCAGTACTTC
TRBD2	TRBV6-5	TRBJ2-5	few	CASSFTTGGETQYF	TGTGCCAGCAGTTTCACCACGGGAGGTGAGACCCAGTACTTC
NA	TRBV10-1	TRBJ1-6	few	CASSESKTGGNSPLHF	TGCGCCAGCAGTGAGTCAAAGACAGGCGGCAATTCACCCCTCCACTTT
NA	TRBV10-3	TRBJ1-6	many	CAISESMGGGSPLHF	TGTGCCATCAGTGAGTCAATGGGCGGGGGTTCACCCCTCCACTTT
NA	TRBV28	TRBJ2-5	NA	CASSPPPGSGETQYF	TGTGCCAGCAGTCCCCCGCCGGGCAGTGGGGAGACCCAGTACTTC
TRBD1	TRBV20-1	TRBJ2-5	NA	CSASPGGWTQYF	TGCAGTGCTTCCCCAGGGGGATGGACCCAGTACTTC
NA	TRBV4-3	TRBJ1-1	many	CASSQDWLNTEAFF	TGCGCCAGCAGCCAAGATTGGCTGAACACTGAAGCTTTCTTT
NA	TRBV6-1	TRBJ1-3	NA	CASRSQGLGNTIYF	TGTGCCAGCAGATCACAGGGTTTAGGAAACACCATATATTTT
NA	TRBV5-8	TRBJ1-1	few	CASRHHRVGGTEAFF	TGTGCCAGCAGGCACCACAGGGTAGGGGGCACTGAAGCTTTCTTT
NA	TRBV11-2	TRBJ2-7	NA	CASSLRPGIPADVEQYF	TGTGCCAGCAGCTTACGACCCGGGATTCCAGCCGACGTGGAGCAGTACTTC
TRBD1	TRBV4-3	TRBJ2-5	NA	CASSHLTGGGETQYF	TGCGCCAGCAGCCACCTAACAGGGGGCGGTGAGACCCAGTACTTC
NA	TRBV7-3	TRBJ2-6	NA	CASSFSDSARSSGANVLTF	TGTGCCAGCAGCTTCTCGGACAGCGCAAGGAGCTCTGGGGCCAACGTCCTGACTTTC
NA	TRBV13	TRBJ2-3	NA	CASSHGSGVTDTQYF	TGTGCCAGCAGCCACGGAAGCGGAGTCACAGATACGCAGTATTTT
NA	TRBV7-9	TRBJ2-1	few	CASSLAPSFNEQFF	TGTGCCAGCAGCTTAGCCCCATCCTTCAATGAGCAGTTCTTC
NA	TRBV7-8	TRBJ2-2	NA	CASSTSHRAYPNTGELFF	TGTGCCAGCAGTACCAGTCACAGAGCTTATCCGAACACCGGGGAGCTGTTTTTT
NA	TRBV9	TRBJ1-1	NA	CASSGHWNTEAFF	TGTGCCAGCAGCGGACATTGGAACACTGAAGCTTTCTTT
NA	TRBV5-1	TRBJ1-3	many	CASSFGPSPGNTIYF	TGCGCCAGCAGCTTTGGCCCCAGTCCTGGAAACACCATATATTTT
TRBD1	TRBV7-9	TRBJ2-3	NA	CASTQKIGQGVPDTQYF	TGTGCCAGCACACAGAAGATTGGACAGGGGGTCCCAGATACGCAGTATTTT
NA	TRBV5-5	TRBJ1-5	NA	CASSRPGQPQHF	TGTGCCAGCAGCCGCCCAGGCCAGCCCCAGCATTTT
NA	TRBV7-2	TRBJ2-2	NA	CASSLGAWAGELFF	TGTGCCAGCAGCTTAGGAGCCTGGGCCGGGGAGCTGTTTTTT
NA	TRBV20-1	TRBJ2-1	few	CSARVAGFSSYNEQFF	TGCAGTGCTAGAGTCGCGGGATTCAGCTCCTACAATGAGCAGTTCTTC
TRBD2	TRBV6-5	TRBJ2-7	many	CASRRGLAGFYEQYF	TGTGCCAGCAGGCGAGGACTAGCGGGATTCTACGAGCAGTACTTC
NA	TRBV6-2/TRBV6-3	TRBJ2-7	NA	CASSTIPGLSYEQYF	TGTGCCAGCAGTACGATACCGGGCCTCTCCTACGAGCAGTACTTC
NA	TRBV10-3	TRBJ2-7	NA	CAISGTSSEQYF	TGTGCCATCAGTGGGACGTCGAGTGAGCAGTACTTC
TRBD1	TRBV29-1	TRBJ2-5	few	CSADRLQETQYF	TGCAGCGCGGACAGGTTACAAGAGACCCAGTACTTC
NA	TRBV7-9	TRBJ1-2	NA	CASSERGSYTF	TGTGCCAGCAGCGAACGGGGATCCTACACCTTC
NA	TRBV12-3/TRBV12-4	TRBJ1-5	many	CASSLPGLFYQPQHF	TGTGCCAGCAGTTTACCAGGGCTTTTTTATCAGCCCCAGCATTTT
TRBD1	TRBV5-1	TRBJ2-5	few	CASSSDTGVAETQYF	TGCGCCAGCAGCTCGGATACAGGGGTAGCGGAGACCCAGTACTTC
TRBD2	TRBV7-3	TRBJ2-3	few	CASSSLLAGGGTQYF	TGTGCCAGCAGCTCTCTACTAGCGGGAGGTGGAACGCAGTATTTT
TRBD1	TRBV5-1	TRBJ1-2	few	CASSLKTGQAFGGYTF	TGCGCCAGCAGCTTGAAAACGGGACAGGCCTTCGGGGGCTACACCTTC
NA	TRBV20-1	TRBJ2-1	NA	CSASRVLFYNEQFF	TGCAGTGCTAGTCGGGTCCTCTTTTACAATGAGCAGTTCTTC
TRBD1	TRBV12-3/TRBV12-4	TRBJ2-3	many	CASSLRQGESTDTQYF	TGTGCCAGCAGTCTGCGACAGGGGGAGAGCACAGATACGCAGTATTTT
NA	TRBV7-9	TRBJ2-7	NA	CASSPDPFYEQYF	TGTGCCAGCAGCCCGGACCCATTCTACGAGCAGTACTTC
NA	TRBV7-9	TRBJ1-1	few	CASSLNVF	TGTGCCAGCAGCTTGAACGTGTTT
TRBD2	TRBV10-3	TRBJ2-7	once	CAIGFSGNAYEQYF	TGTGCCATCGGGTTTAGCGGGAACGCCTACGAGCAGTACTTC
NA	TRBV7-4	TRBJ1-4	NA	CASSPGHRNEKLFF	TGTGCCAGCAGCCCGGGACACAGAAATGAAAAACTGTTTTTT
TRBD2	TRBV20-1	TRBJ2-7	many	CSARDLRAGWISSYEQYF	TGCAGTGCTAGAGATCTGCGAGCGGGGTGGATCTCCTCCTACGAGCAGTACTTC
NA	TRBV9	TRBJ2-7	many	CASSPGQGFSPSTYEQYF	TGTGCCAGCAGCCCAGGTCAGGGTTTCTCACCCTCCACCTACGAGCAGTACTTC
TRBD1	TRBV20-1	TRBJ1-6	many	CSARPGQNNSPLHF	TGCAGTGCTAGACCGGGACAGAATAATTCACCCCTCCACTTT
NA	TRBV12-3/TRBV12-4	TRBJ2-7	many	CASSGPVARVEQYF	TGTGCCAGCAGTGGACCGGTGGCTAGGGTTGAGCAGTACTTC
NA	TRBV20-1	TRBJ2-3	many	CSARNTMTDTQYF	TGCAGTGCTAGAAACACGATGACAGATACGCAGTATTTT
TRBD1	TRBV10-3	TRBJ1-1	few	CAISDGQGTNTEAFF	TGTGCCATCAGTGACGGACAGGGGACGAACACTGAAGCTTTCTTT